The present TCR beta chain was sequenced within a study of blood T cell dynamics during melanoma immunotherapy. TCRdb keeps only in-frame clones here, not all; method: immunoSEQ multiplex PCR. Altogether about 15,000 clones are present, more than 85% being singletons, with the ten largest covering less than 0.95%. The time point: week 3, after first cycle of checkpoint inhibitor. V shed 1 base and J shed 5 bases, with 15 bases lying between them. The CDR3 has 16 residues. Germline V gives CDR1 SGHRS, CDR2 YFSETQ. The rearrangement uses TRBV5-1 and TRBJ2-2; the D call may be TRBD1 or TRBD2 (6 bases each). The sequencing used blood, collected from a patient treated with checkpoint blockade. This clonotype originated in a human donor with melanoma. The CDR3 nucleotides are TGCGCCAGCAGCTTGTTCGGGGGCCCACAAACCGGGGAGCTGTTTTTT. As protein: CASSLFGGPQTGELFF.